One TCR beta chain is described in this entry. This clone was seen a single time. Its antigen is still unknown. No much larger clonotype is one base removed from it; base qualities were not supplied. This entry comes from a study of blood T cell repertoires in COVID-19 (dated by TCRdb to about 2020). About the full investigation: Samples from collaborators originated in the United States, Italy and Spain and spanned both the acute and convalescent phases of COVID-19. The prospective study material was composed of cDNA or gDNA derived from T cells, B-cell-depleted T cells, or PBMCs. The dataset comprised deeply sampled blood TCRbeta repertoires from subjects exposed to, actively infected with, or recovered from COVID-19. The repertoires were released in a freely available public database intended as a resource for research on the immune response to SARS-CoV-2. The samples were drawn from two sources: the first 160 participants of the ongoing ImmuneRACE study, and approximately 1,300 subjects contributed by 6 global collaborators. The sample metadata nearly always contained a de-identified subject ID, COVID-19 status, age in years and sex. Where HLA class I and class II types were available, the types were taken from metadata supplied by the sample provider, not from assay-based typing. General findings and caveats noted by the study authors: Clinical and demographic metadata were provided uncurated, with the amount varying by source and participant.

The germline V gene provides CDR1 SQVTM and CDR2 ANQGSEA. V loses 4 bases of germline sequence and J loses 1 base, and the interval between the two ends is 13 bases. The CDR3 holds 14 amino acids from the cysteine to the phenylalanine. Only CDR3 DNA remains: 42 bases, in frame from the first base. Participants in the prospective study were aged about 18 to 90 years, lived in 20 to 30 United States geographic areas, and enrolled through a virtual design. To assign participants to cohorts, the prospective study relied on clinical history that participants themselves reported in a screening survey and a study questionnaire. Recovered participants in ImmuneRACE Cohort 3 were defined as having two consecutive negative NP/OP PCR tests, clearance from a healthcare professional, or resolution of symptoms. In the prospective study, mobile phlebotomists collected whole blood, serum and a nasopharyngeal or oropharyngeal swab from each participant. Participants in the prospective study had the option to provide additional blood draws and questionnaires over an approximately 2-month period. Before DNA extraction, blood samples from the prospective study were shipped at room temperature or frozen.

TCRbeta CDR3 regions were amplified from genomic DNA by means of the immunoSEQ Assay, a bias-controlled multiplex PCR. Regarding the original processing steps: The number of nucleated cells in each sample was estimated by amplification of reference gene primers within the assay. To quantify the absolute abundance of each unique TCRbeta CDR3 rearrangement, sequence reads were collapsed and filtered. For each sample, productive Simpson clonality was calculated as the square root of Simpson's diversity index over productive rearrangements. Held by TCRdb, this immuneACCESS table contains in-frame sequences only and omits some clones. Under half of the omission traces to an unresolved V gene where checked; the cause of the rest is unknown. The DNA was the basis for D and trimming; V, J and clone size are from that table. Recorded for this sample are roughly 500,000 clones; 88% of them occurred a single time. Approximately 2% of the sample is held by the ten biggest clonotypes.

The sequenced sample consisted of PBMCs or T cells enriched from blood (not recorded which). The TCR sequence derives from a woman in her thirties or forties who had recovered from COVID-19. The V and J segments used are TRBV29-1 and TRBJ1-1, with the identity of the D gene unclear. The DNA sequence is as follows: TGCAGCGTTGTCGGCCAGCTAGGGAACACTGAAGCTTTCTTT. Translation gives CSVVGQLGNTEAFF. Supplemented by the reference TRBV29-1 and TRBJ1-1 proteins around the CDR3, the complete variable domain is SAVISQKPSRDICQRGTSLTIQCQVDSQVTMMFWYRQQPGQSLTLIATANQGSEATYESGFVIDKFPISRPNLTFSTLTVSNMSPEDSSIYLCSVVGQLGNTEAFFGQGTRLTVV.